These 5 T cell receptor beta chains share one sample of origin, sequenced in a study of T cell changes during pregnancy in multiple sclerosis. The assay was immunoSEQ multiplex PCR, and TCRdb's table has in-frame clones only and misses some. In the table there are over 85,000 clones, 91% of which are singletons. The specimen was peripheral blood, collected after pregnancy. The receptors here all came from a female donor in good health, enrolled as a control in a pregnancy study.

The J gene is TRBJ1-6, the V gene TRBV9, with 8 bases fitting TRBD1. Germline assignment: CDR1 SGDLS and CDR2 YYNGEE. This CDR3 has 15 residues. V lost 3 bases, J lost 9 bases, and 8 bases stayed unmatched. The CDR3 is CASSATGTGLSPLHF. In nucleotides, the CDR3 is TGTGCCAGCAGCGCAACCGGGACAGGTCTTTCACCCCTCCACTTT.

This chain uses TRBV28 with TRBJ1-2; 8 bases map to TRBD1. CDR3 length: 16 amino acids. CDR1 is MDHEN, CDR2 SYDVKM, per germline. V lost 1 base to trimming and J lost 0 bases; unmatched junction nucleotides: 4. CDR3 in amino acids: CASSLFGQGANYGYTF. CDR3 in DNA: TGTGCCAGCAGTTTATTCGGACAGGGAGCTAACTATGGCTACACCTTC.

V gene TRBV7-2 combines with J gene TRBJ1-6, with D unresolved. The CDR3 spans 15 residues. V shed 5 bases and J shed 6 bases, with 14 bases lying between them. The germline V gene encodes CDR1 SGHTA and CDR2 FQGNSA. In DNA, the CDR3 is TGTGCCAGCAGCCCCCTGGGAGGGAGTAATTCACCCCTCCACTTT. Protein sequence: CASSPLGGSNSPLHF. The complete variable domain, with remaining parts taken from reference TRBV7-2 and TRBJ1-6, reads GAGVSQSPSNKVTEKGKDVELRCDPISGHTALYWYRQSLGQGLEFLIYFQGNSAPDKSGLPSDRFSAERTGGSVSTLTIQRTQQEDSAVYLCASSPLGGSNSPLHFGNGTRLTVT.

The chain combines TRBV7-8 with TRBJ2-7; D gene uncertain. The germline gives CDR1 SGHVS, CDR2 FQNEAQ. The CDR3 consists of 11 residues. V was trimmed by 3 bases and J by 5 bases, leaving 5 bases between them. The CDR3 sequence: CASSLRDEQYF. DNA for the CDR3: TGTGCCAGCAGCTTGAGAGACGAGCAGTACTTC.

The CDR3 nucleotides are TGTGCCAGCAGCGGGCCGGGACAGGGGTTCTACGAGCAGTACTTC. Residues: CASSGPGQGFYEQYF. The rearrangement uses TRBV13 and TRBJ2-7; 10 bases agree with TRBD1. The J segment lost 3 bases and the V segment lost 5 bases, leaving 7 bases of the junction unmatched. The CDR3 contains 15 residues. CDR1 is PRHDT, CDR2 FYEKMQ, per germline (reference sequence). The whole variable domain, remainder taken from reference TRBV13 and TRBJ2-7, is AAGVIQSPRHLIKEKRETATLKCYPIPRHDTVYWYQQGPGQDPQFLISFYEKMQSDKGSIPDRFSAQQFSDYHSELNMSSLELGDSALYFCASSGPGQGFYEQYFGPGTRLTVT.